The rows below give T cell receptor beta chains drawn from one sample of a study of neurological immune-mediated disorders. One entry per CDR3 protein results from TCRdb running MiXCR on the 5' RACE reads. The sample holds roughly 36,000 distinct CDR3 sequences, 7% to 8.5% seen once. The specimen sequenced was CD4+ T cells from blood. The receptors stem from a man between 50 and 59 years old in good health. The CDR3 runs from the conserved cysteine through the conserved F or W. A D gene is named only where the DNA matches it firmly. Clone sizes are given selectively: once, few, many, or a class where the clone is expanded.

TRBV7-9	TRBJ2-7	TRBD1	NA	TGTACCGTGGGGCGGACAGGAGGATACGAGCAGTACTTC	CTVGRTGGYEQYF
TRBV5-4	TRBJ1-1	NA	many	TGTGCCAGCAGCATGGTGGAGGTGGTGAACACTGAAGCTTTCTTT	CASSMVEVVNTEAFF
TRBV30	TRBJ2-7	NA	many	TGTGCCTGGAGTGTAAAGGGGCGATCCTCCTACGAGCAGTACTTC	CAWSVKGRSSYEQYF
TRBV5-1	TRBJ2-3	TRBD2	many	TGCGCCAGCAGCTTGGGCCCTAGCGGAGGCACAGATACGCAGTATTTT	CASSLGPSGGTDTQYF
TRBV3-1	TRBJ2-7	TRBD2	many	TGTGCCAGCAGCGAAACTAGCGGGAGGGCCTACGAGCAGTACTTC	CASSETSGRAYEQYF
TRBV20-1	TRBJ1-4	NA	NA	TGCAGTGCTTCCCCCCTTACAACTAATGAAAAACTGTTTTTT	CSASPLTTNEKLFF
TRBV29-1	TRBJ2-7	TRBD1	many	TGCAGCGTTCACAAGGGGGCGGGCGAGCAGTACTTC	CSVHKGAGEQYF
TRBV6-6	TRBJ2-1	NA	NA	TGTGCCAGCACCTCGGGGGGCGAGCAGTTCTTC	CASTSGGEQFF
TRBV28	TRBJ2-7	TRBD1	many	TGTGCCAGCAGAACAGGGGGCGTAGATAGCGAGCAGTACTTC	CASRTGGVDSEQYF
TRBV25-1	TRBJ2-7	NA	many	TGTGCCAGCAGGTTAAACTACGAGCAGTACTTC	CASRLNYEQYF
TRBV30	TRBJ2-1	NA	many	TGTGCCTGGAGTGTCGGCCAGGGTTACAATGAGCAGTTCTTC	CAWSVGQGYNEQFF
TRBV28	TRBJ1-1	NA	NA	TGTGCCAGCGGTTTAAAAAACACTGAAGCTTTCTTT	CASGLKNTEAFF
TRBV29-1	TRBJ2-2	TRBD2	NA	TGCAGCGCCCGCGGGAGGGCCAACACCGGGGAGCTGTTTTTT	CSARGRANTGELFF
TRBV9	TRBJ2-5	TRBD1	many	TGTGCCAGCAGCGTAGATGCAGGGGGCGAGACCCAGTACTTC	CASSVDAGGETQYF
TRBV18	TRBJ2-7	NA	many	TGTGCCAGCTCACCACAACCGACAGACTACGAGCAGTACTTC	CASSPQPTDYEQYF
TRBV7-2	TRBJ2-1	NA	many	TGTGCCAGCAGCCAAAGGTCGCCTCAGGGGGGTAATGAGCAGTTCTTC	CASSQRSPQGGNEQFF
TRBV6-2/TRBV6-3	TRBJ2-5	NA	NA	TGTGCCAGCAGTCCCTTGGTGCCAGGCCGAGAGACCCAGTACTTC	CASSPLVPGRETQYF
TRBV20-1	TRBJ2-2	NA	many	TGCAGTGCTAGAGATCTAGCTGGGTTCGGTGAGCTGTTTTTT	CSARDLAGFGELFF
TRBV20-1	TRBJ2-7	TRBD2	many	TGCAGTGCTAGGCTTGGGGGGGCGGGAGGATTCGAGCAGTACTTC	CSARLGGAGGFEQYF
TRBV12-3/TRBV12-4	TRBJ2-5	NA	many	TGTGCCAGCACCTCCGGGACTGAGTTGTACTTC	CASTSGTELYF
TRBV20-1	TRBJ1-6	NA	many	TGCAGTGCTAGCCCGGACACCCTATCTTCGGGGTCACCCCTCCACTTT	CSASPDTLSSGSPLHF
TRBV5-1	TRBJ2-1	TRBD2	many	TGCGCCAGCAGCTTGGACGAGGGCGGGAGCTACAATGAGCAGTTCTTC	CASSLDEGGSYNEQFF
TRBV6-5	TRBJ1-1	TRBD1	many	TGTGCCAGCAGTTACAAACAGGGGATCGTAGCTTTCTTT	CASSYKQGIVAFF
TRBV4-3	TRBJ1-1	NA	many	TGCGCCAGCAGCCAAACAGGGCTGGGCACTGAAGCTTTCTTT	CASSQTGLGTEAFF
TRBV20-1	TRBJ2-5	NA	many	TGCAGTGCTAGAGGGGGAAAACAAGAGACCCAGTACTTC	CSARGGKQETQYF
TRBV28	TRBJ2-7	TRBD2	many	TGTGCCAGCGCGGGGCTAGCGGGAAGCTACGAGCAGTACTTC	CASAGLAGSYEQYF
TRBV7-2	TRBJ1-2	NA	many	TGTGCCAGCAGCTTAGAAGGGTTACATGGCTACACCTTC	CASSLEGLHGYTF
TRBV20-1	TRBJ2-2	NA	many	TGCAGTGCTAGGAGGGCCCAGCTTAGCACCGGGGAGCTGTTTTTT	CSARRAQLSTGELFF
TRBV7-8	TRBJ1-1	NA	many	TGTGCCAGCAGCTTAGAGGTGGCTCGGGAAGCTTTCTTT	CASSLEVAREAFF
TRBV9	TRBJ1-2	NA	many	TGTGCCAGCAGCCCCCGGGCCCCAGGGGCCGGCTACACCTTC	CASSPRAPGAGYTF
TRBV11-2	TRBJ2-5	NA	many	TGTGCCAGCAGCTTCCTCCTGGGAGAAGAAGTCCAGTACTTC	CASSFLLGEEVQYF
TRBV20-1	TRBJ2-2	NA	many	TGCAGTGCTAGAGTCAGGGCGAACACCGGGGAGCTGTTTTTT	CSARVRANTGELFF
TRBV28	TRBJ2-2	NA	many	TGTGCCAGCAGGACAGGACAGAACACCGGGGAGCTGTTTTTT	CASRTGQNTGELFF
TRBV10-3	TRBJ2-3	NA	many	TGTGCCATCAGTGAGTTGAAGACAGGGACTACAGATACGCAGTATTTT	CAISELKTGTTDTQYF